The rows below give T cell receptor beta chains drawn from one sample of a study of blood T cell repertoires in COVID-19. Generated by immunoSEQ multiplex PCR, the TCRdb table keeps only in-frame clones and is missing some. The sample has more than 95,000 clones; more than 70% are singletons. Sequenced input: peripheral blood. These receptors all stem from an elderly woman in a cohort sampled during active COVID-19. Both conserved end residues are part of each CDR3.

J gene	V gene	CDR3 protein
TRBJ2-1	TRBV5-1	CASSLQGSSYNEQFF
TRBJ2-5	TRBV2	CASSEGLAGAQETQYF
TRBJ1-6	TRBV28	CASSSRGYNSPLHF
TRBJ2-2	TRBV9	CASSLGTSGSNTGELFF
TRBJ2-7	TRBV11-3	CASSRGGSYEQYF
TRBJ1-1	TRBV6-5	CASSWTGDTEAFF
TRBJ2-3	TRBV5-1	CASSFQEGDTQYF
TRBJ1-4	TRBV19	CASSIDRNEKLFF
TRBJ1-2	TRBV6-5	CAIGTAVNYGYTF
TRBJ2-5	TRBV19	CASSGTEKETQYF
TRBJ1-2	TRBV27	CASSSGTGNYGYTF
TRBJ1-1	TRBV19	CASSSVERVVGEAFF
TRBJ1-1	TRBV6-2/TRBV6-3	CASSYRGYTEAFF
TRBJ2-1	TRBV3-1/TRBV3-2	CASSTTSGSYNEQFF
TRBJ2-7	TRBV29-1	CSVAGSYEQYF
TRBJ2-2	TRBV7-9	CASSLRGNGELFF
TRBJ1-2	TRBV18	CASSPPYRADGYTF
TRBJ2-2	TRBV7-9	CASSWGDRMTGELFF
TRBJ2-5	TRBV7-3	CASSLGTGLETQYF
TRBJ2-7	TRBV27	CASSLNEISYEQYF
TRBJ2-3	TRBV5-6	CASSPPGQGGDTQYF
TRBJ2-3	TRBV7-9	CASSVGASGEGSDTQYF
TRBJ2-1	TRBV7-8	CASSRASGISYNEQFF
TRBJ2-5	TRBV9	CASSVGLANQETQYF
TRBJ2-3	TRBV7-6	CASSSTAGGLADTQYF
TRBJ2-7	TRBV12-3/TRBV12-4	CASSLARGDEQYF
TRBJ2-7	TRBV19	CASSIAVSSYEQYF
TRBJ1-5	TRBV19	CASSIGGARPNQPQHF
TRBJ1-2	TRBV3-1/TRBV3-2	CASSQESPSGGGGYTF
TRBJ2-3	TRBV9	CASSYGSGDTQYF
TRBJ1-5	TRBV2	CASIPDSGLRNQPQHF
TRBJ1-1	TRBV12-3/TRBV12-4	CASRKNRGEAFF
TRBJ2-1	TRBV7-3	CASSLMQGAGEQFF
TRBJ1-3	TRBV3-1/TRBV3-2	CASSQEGVARSGNTIYF
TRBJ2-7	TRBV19	CASSKTGTYYEQYF
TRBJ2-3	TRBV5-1	CASSLAASLRGDTQYF
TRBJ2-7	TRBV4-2	CASSQTSGGAYEQYF
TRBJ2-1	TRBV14	CASSQVSGSWGEQFF
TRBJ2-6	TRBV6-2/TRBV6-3	CASSRQGLSGANVLTF
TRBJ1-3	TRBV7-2	CASSSMMTANSGNTIYF
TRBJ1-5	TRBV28	CASRTGTWQPQHF
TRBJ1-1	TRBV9	CASSAGTGDTEAFF
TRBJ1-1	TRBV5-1	CASSLNSVRTEAFF
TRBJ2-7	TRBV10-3	CAISSVSGTGTSYEQYF
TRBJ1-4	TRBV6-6	CASRYGQASNEKLFF
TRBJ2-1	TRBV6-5	CASRVGTSGPQFF
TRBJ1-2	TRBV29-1	CSVMTGLANYGYTF
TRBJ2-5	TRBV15	CATSSHLDRAETQYF
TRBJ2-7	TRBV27	CASSLGQGAFYEQYF
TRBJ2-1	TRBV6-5	CASRIGLAGYNEQFF
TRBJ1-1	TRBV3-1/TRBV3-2	CASSQVSPNTEAFF
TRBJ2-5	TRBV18	CASSPRTGPGPRETQYF
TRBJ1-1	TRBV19	CASSAGQASKEAFF
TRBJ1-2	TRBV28	CASRTGDNYGYTF